The 13 T cell receptor beta chains in this list originate from one sample, sequenced in a study of somatic mutations in cytotoxic T cells in rheumatoid arthritis. Data came from immunoSEQ multiplex PCR; TCRdb stores just in-frame clones and leaves some out. The sample records just under 7,500 clones, approximately 90% being singletons. Sequencing was carried out using CD8+ T cells sorted from blood. The receptor source for this set is a man aged 40-49 years with rheumatoid arthritis.

This clone was seen just once. J is TRBJ2-1 and V is TRBV9; no firm D call. CDR3 size: 11 residues. Germline lookup yields CDR1 SGDLS and CDR2 YYNGEE. V gave up 3 bases and J gave up 7 bases, with 5 bases separating them. CDR3 coding DNA: TGTGCCAGCAGCGACGGGAATGAGCAGTTCTTC. Residues: CASSDGNEQFF.

The rearrangement uses TRBV9 and TRBJ1-4; 8 nucleotides agree with TRBD1. This CDR3 has 14 amino acids. Unmatched junction bases numbered 7, after V lost 4 bases and J lost 8 bases. Germline V CDR1 and CDR2: SGDLS, YYNGEE. The CDR3 bases are TGTGCCAGCAGCATAGGACAGGGTGAAGAAAAACTGTTTTTT. Its translation: CASSIGQGEEKLFF.

The chain employs TRBV27 and TRBJ2-1, with a tentative D call TRBD2 (5 bases). The V gene lost 6 bases and the J gene lost 5 bases, with 20 bases spanning the gap. Germline CDR1 is MNHEY and CDR2 is SMNVEV (reference sequence). This CDR3 comprises 16 residues. In nucleotides, the CDR3 is TGTGCCAGCAGCTCTATCTCTCCCCTCGGGGACAATGAGCAGTTCTTC. Translated, it gives CASSSISPLGDNEQFF.

This clone is a singleton in its sample. The rearrangement links TRBV5-3 to TRBJ2-2; D call uncertain. TRBV5-3 is sorted into the ORF group, with uncertain function. Trimming took off 8 bases at V and 5 bases at J, with 4 bases between the two ends. The CDR3 spans 10 residues. DNA of the CDR3: TGTGCCAGGTCAACCGGGGAGCTGTTTTTT. Its translation: CARSTGELFF.

The chain combines TRBV27 with TRBJ2-3, with D uncertain. Trimming cost V 5 bases and J 6 bases, with 15 bases left between them. The CDR3 is made up of 14 amino acids. Germline-derived CDR1 and CDR2 are MNHEY and SMNVEV (reference sequence). The CDR3 nucleotides read TGTGCCAGCAGTCCGCGACTCATCTGGGATACGCAGTATTTT. Amino acids: CASSPRLIWDTQYF.

This chain joins TRBV5-6 and TRBJ2-7; D is possibly TRBD2 (6 bases). Germline lookup yields CDR1 SGHDT and CDR2 YYEEEE. This CDR3 is built from 14 residues. The V end was cut by 3 bases, the J end by 7 bases, with 17 bases between. CDR3 coding DNA: TGTGCCAGCAGCTCGGGACGGGGGTACGTTGAGCAGTACGTC. Translating it yields CASSSGRGYVEQYV.

The chain links TRBV9 to TRBJ2-3, with 11 bases matching TRBD1. V shed 0 bases, J shed 2 bases, and the junction held 5 bases outside the gene matches. In germline, CDR1 is SGDLS, CDR2 YYNGEE. The CDR3 runs 17 residues. The CDR3 bases are TGTGCCAGCAGCGTAGAAGGGACAGGGGGGATCACAGATACGCAGTATTTT. Residues: CASSVEGTGGITDTQYF.

CDR3 sequence: CASSPGRLGHPIGYNEQFF. The DNA of the CDR3 is TGTGCCAGCAGTCCGGGCAGGCTGGGACACCCAATTGGCTACAATGAGCAGTTCTTC. The V and J genes are TRBV27 and TRBJ2-1; weak D call: TRBD1 (6 bases). Germline CDR1 MNHEY, CDR2 SMNVEV (reference sequence). This CDR3 is 19 amino acids long. The germline V and J ends were trimmed by 5 bases and 3 bases, with 26 bases remaining between them.

V gene TRBV7-9 combines with J gene TRBJ1-1, with 7 positions matching TRBD1. CDR1 is SEHNR, CDR2 FQNEAQ, per germline (reference sequence). V shed 1 base and J 3 bases; nucleotides not matched to a gene: 11. CDR3 size: 17 residues. The CDR3 bases are TGTGCCAGCAGCTTAGGAATACGCACAGGGGAGGACACTGAAGCTTTCTTT. It codes for CASSLGIRTGEDTEAFF.

The chain employs TRBV14 and TRBJ1-2; 12 bases match TRBD1. The V gene end was trimmed by 5 bases and the J gene end by 7 bases; junction bases not matched to a gene: 8. Germline CDR1 SGHDN, CDR2 FVKESK. The CDR3 consists of 15 residues. The CDR3 spells CASSKTGTGGVGYTF. The CDR3, as DNA: TGTGCCAGCAGCAAAACCGGGACAGGGGGCGTTGGCTACACCTTC.

V and J are TRBV19 and TRBJ2-6, with D possibly being TRBD1 (5 bases). The CDR3 length is 17 residues. The V gene's germline CDR1 is LNHDA and CDR2 SQIVND (reference sequence). Deletions cut 2 bases from V and 2 bases from J, with 13 bases between. CDR3 in DNA: TGTGCCAGTAGTATATGGGCAGGGTCTGCTGGGGCCAACGTCCTGACTTTC. Translating it yields CASSIWAGSAGANVLTF. The variable domain in full, completed from reference TRBV19 and TRBJ2-6, reads DGGITQSPKYLFRKEGQNVTLSCEQNLNHDAMYWYRQDPGQGLRLIYYSQIVNDFQKGDIAEGYSVSREKKESFPLTVTSAQKNPTAFYLCASSIWAGSAGANVLTFGAGSRLTVL.

This CDR3 reads CASSFPGQGAQKYSGELFF. For the CDR3, the DNA is TGCGCCAGCAGCTTCCCGGGACAGGGGGCGCAAAAATATTCCGGGGAGCTGTTTTTT. This chain connects TRBV5-1 to TRBJ2-2; 12 nucleotides align to TRBD1. Germline CDR1 and CDR2: SGHRS and YFSETQ. The CDR3 extends over 19 amino acids. Trimming at V came to 2 bases and at J to 6 bases, leaving 14 bases not matched to a gene.

The chain uses TRBV19 and TRBJ1-5; D is possibly TRBD1 (5 bases). Germline CDR1 and CDR2: LNHDA and SQIVND (reference sequence). V lost 8 bases to trimming and J lost 4 bases, with 12 bases between them. This CDR3 spans 13 amino acids. CDR3 region: CASGDSENQPQHF. CDR3 coding DNA: TGTGCCAGTGGAGACAGTGAGAATCAGCCCCAGCATTTT.